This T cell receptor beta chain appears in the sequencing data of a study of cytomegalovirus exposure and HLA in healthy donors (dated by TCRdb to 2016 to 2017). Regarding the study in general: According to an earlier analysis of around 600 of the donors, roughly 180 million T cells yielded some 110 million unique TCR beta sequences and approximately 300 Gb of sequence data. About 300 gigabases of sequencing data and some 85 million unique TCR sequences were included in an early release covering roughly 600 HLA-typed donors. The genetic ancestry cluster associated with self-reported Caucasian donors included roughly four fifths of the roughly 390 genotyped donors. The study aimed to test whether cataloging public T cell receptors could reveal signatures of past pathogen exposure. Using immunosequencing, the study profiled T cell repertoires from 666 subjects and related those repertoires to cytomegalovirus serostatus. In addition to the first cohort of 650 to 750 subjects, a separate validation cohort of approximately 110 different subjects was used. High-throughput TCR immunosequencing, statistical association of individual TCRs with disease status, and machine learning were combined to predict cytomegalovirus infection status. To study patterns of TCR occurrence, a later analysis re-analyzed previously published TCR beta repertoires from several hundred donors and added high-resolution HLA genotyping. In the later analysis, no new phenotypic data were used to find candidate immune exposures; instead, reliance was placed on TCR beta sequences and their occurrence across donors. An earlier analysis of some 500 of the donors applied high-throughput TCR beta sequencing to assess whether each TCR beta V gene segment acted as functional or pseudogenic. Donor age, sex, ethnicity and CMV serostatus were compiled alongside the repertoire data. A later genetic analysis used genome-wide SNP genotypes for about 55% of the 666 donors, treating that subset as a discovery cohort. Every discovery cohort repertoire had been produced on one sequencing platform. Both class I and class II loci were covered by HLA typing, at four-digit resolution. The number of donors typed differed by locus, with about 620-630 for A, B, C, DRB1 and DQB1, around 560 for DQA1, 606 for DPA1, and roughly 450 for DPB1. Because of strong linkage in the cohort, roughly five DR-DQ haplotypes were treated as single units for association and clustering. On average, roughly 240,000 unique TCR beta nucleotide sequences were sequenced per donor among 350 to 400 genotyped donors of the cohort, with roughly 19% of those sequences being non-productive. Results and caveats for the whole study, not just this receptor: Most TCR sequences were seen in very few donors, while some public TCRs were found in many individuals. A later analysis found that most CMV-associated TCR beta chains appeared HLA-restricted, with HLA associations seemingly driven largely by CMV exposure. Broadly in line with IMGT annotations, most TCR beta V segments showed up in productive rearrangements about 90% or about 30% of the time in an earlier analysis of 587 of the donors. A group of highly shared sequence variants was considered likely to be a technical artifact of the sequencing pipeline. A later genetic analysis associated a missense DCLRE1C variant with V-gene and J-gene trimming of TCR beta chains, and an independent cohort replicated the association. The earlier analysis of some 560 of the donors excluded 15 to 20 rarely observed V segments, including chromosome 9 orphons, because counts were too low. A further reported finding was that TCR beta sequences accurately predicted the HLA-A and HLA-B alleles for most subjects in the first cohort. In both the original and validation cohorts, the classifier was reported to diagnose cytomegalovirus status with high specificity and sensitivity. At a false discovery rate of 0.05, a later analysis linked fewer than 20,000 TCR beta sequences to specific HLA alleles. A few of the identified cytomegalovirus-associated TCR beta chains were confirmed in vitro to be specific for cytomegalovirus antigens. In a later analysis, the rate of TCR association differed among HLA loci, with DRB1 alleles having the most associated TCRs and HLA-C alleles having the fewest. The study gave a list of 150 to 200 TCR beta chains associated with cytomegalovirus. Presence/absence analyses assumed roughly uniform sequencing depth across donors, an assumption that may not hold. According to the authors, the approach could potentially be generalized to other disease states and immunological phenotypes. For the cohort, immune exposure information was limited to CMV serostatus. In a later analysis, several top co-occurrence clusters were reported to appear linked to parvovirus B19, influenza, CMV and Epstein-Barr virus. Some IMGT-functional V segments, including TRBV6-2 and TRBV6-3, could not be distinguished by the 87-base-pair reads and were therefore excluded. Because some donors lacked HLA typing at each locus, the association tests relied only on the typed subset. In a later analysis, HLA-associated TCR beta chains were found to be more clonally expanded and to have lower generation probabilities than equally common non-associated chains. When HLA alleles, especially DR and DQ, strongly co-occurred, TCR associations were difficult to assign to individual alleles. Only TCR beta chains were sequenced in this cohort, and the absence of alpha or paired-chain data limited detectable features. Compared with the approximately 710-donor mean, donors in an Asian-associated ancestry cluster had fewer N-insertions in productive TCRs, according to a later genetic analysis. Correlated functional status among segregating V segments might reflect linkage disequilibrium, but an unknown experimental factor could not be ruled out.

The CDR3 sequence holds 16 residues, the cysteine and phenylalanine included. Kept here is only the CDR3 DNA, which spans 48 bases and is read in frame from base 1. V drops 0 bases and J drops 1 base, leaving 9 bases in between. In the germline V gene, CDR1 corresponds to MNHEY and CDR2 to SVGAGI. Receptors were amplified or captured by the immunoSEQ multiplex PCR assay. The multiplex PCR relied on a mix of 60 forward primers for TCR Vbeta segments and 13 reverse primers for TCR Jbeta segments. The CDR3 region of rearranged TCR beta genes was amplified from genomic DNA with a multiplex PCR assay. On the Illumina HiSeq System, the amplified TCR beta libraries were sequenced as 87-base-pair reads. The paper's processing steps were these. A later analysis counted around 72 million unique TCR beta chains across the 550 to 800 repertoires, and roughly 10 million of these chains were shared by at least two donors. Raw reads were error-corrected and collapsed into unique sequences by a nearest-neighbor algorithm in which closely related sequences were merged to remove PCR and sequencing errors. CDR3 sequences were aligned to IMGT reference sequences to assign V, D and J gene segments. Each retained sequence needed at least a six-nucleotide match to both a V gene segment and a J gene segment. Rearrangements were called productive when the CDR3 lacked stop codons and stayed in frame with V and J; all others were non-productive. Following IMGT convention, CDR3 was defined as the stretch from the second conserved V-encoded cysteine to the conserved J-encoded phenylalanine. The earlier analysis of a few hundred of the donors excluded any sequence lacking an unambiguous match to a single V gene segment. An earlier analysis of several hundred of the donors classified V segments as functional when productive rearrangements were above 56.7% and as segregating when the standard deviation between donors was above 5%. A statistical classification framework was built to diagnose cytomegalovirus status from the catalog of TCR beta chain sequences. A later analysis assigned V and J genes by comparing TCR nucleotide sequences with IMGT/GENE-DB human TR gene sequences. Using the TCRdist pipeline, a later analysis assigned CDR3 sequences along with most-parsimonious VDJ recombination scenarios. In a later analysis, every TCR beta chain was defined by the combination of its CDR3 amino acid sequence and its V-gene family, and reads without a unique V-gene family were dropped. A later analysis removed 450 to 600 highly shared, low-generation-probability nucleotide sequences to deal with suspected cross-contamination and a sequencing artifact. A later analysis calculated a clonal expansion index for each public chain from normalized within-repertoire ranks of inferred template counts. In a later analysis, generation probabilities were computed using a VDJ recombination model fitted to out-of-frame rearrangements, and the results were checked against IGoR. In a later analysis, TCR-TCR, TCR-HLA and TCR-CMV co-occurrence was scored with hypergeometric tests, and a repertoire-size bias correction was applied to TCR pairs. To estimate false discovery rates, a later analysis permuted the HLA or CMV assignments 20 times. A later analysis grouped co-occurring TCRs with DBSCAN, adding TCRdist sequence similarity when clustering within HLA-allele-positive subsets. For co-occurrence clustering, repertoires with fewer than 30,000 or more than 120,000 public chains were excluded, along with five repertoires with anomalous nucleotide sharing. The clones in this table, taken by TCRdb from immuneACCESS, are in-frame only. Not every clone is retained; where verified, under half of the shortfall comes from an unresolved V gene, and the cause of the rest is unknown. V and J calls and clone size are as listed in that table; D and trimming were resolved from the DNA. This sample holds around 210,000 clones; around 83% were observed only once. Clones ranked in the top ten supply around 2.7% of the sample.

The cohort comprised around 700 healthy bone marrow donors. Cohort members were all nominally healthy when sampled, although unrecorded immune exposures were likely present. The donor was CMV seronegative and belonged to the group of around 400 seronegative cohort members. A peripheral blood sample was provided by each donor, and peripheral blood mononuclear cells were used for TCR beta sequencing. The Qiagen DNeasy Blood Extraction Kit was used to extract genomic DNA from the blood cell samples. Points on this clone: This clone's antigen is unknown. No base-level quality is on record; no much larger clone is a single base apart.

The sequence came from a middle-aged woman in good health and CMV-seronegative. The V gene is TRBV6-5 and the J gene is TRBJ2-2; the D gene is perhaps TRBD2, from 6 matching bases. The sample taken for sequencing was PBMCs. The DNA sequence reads TGTGCCAGCAGTTACTCAGGCGGGGAGAACACCGGGGAGCTGTTTTTT. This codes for CASSYSGGENTGELFF.